Listed below are T cell receptor beta chains from one sample, sequenced in a study of CXCR3-negative and CXCR3-positive naive CD8 T cells. TCRdb re-analyzed the 5' RACE reads; it lists each CDR3 protein once, without DNA. This listing includes tens of thousands of distinct CDR3 sequences. Sample: naive CXCR3- CD8+ T cells from blood. These receptors all come from a human donor in good health. Some clones in this sample may be carry-over from other donors' samples. The CDR3 runs from the conserved cysteine through the conserved F or W. The order of the fields is V gene, clone size, J gene, CDR3 protein. Size values are once, few and many counts, or a class for expanded clones, and some rows have none.

V gene: TRBV29-1; clone size: .; J gene: TRBJ1-2; CDR3 protein: CSAGAGGNGYTF
V gene: TRBV29-1; clone size: .; J gene: TRBJ1-5; CDR3 protein: CSVGWGNQPQHF
V gene: TRBV27; clone size: .; J gene: TRBJ1-1; CDR3 protein: CASSDGQGANTEAFF
V gene: TRBV5-1; clone size: .; J gene: TRBJ2-1; CDR3 protein: CASRVYRESYNEQFF
V gene: TRBV6-6; clone size: .; J gene: TRBJ2-4; CDR3 protein: CAGSYLTGTDIAKNIQYF
V gene: TRBV10-3; clone size: .; J gene: TRBJ1-1; CDR3 protein: CAISESASGKTFF
V gene: TRBV13; clone size: .; J gene: TRBJ2-7; CDR3 protein: CASSTPTGKGEQYF
V gene: TRBV4-1; clone size: .; J gene: TRBJ2-1; CDR3 protein: CASRGASGLVEQFF
V gene: TRBV7-9; clone size: .; J gene: TRBJ1-2; CDR3 protein: CASSSNNANYGYTF
V gene: TRBV20-1; clone size: .; J gene: TRBJ2-3; CDR3 protein: CSVTHLLRGPTDTQYF
V gene: TRBV29-1; clone size: .; J gene: TRBJ2-3; CDR3 protein: CSVWRESDTQYF
V gene: TRBV20-1; clone size: .; J gene: TRBJ1-1; CDR3 protein: CSASGVNTEAFF
V gene: TRBV5-6; clone size: .; J gene: TRBJ2-1; CDR3 protein: CASSSRDRAFGNEQFF
V gene: TRBV7-9; clone size: .; J gene: TRBJ2-2; CDR3 protein: CASSQSRTAHRELFF
V gene: TRBV19; clone size: medium-sized; J gene: TRBJ1-1; CDR3 protein: CASTRDRNSADTEAFF
V gene: TRBV29-1; clone size: .; J gene: TRBJ2-1; CDR3 protein: CSVDSGRFDEQFF
V gene: TRBV4-3; clone size: .; J gene: TRBJ2-5; CDR3 protein: CASSQVGSSGGVETQYF
V gene: TRBV18; clone size: .; J gene: TRBJ2-6; CDR3 protein: CASSPGNTGTGANVLTF
V gene: TRBV28; clone size: .; J gene: TRBJ2-1; CDR3 protein: CASSLRSSYNEQFF
V gene: TRBV28; clone size: .; J gene: TRBJ2-5; CDR3 protein: CASSLWGQVQETQYF
V gene: TRBV7-3; clone size: .; J gene: TRBJ1-1; CDR3 protein: CASSDGQQMNTEAFF
V gene: TRBV12-3/TRBV12-4; clone size: .; J gene: TRBJ2-1; CDR3 protein: CASSLGGTLPIEQFF
V gene: TRBV9; clone size: .; J gene: TRBJ1-1; CDR3 protein: CASSGPASFWDRATEAFF
V gene: TRBV21-1; clone size: .; J gene: TRBJ2-7; CDR3 protein: CASSRPARVPEQYF